The 31 T cell receptor beta chains given below trace back to one sample, sequenced in a study of early T cells in non-severe SARS-CoV-2 infection. TCRdb called the 5' RACE reads again in MiXCR, with one record for every CDR3 protein. The sample consists of fewer than 90,000 distinct CDR3 sequences, more than 13% of them appearing once. The sequencing sample was made of whole blood. These receptor sequences come from an adult who was a healthcare worker with PCR-confirmed SARS-CoV-2 infection or an uninfected control (not recorded which).

The J gene is TRBJ2-1, the V gene TRBV30; TRBD2 aligns across 11 bases. The germline CDR1 and CDR2 sequences are GTSNPN and SVGIG (reference sequence). The CDR3 runs to 16 residues. The trim removed 4 bases at V and 1 base at J, leaving 6 bases unmatched. The DNA of the CDR3 is TGTGCCTGGACCAAGACTAGCGGGGCTTCCTACAATGAGCAGTTCTTC. It yields the protein CAWTKTSGASYNEQFF.

The sample holds a few counts of this clonotype. V is TRBV6-6 and J is TRBJ1-1; the D gene is possibly TRBD1 (5 bases). The CDR3 has 10 residues. The V end lost 8 bases, the J end lost 5 bases, and 6 bases lay between the germline ends. Germline CDR1 and CDR2: MNHNY and SVGAGI (reference sequence). Here the CDR3 reads CASSGTEAFF. The CDR3, as DNA: TGTGCCAGCTCAGGGACTGAAGCTTTCTTT.

This chain joins TRBV29-1 and TRBJ1-1, with 9 bases aligning to TRBD1. Per germline, CDR1 SQVTM and CDR2 ANQGSEA. This CDR3 comprises 15 residues. The V segment lost 1 base and the J segment 1 base; nucleotides outside the gene matches: 4. In nucleotides, the CDR3 is TGCAGCGTTGAAGCCGGGACAGGGTGGAACACTGAAGCTTTCTTT. It is translated as CSVEAGTGWNTEAFF.

The chain recombines TRBV5-6 with TRBJ1-5, with a tentative D call TRBD1 (5 bases). Germline assignment: CDR1 SGHDT and CDR2 YYEEEE. The CDR3 runs to 13 residues. The V end lost 3 bases, the J end lost 7 bases, and 11 bases lay between the germline ends. Written as DNA, the CDR3 is TGTGCCAGCAGCTCCAACGGGGGACAGCCCCAGCATTTT. Translated: CASSSNGGQPQHF.

In this sample, this clonotype turned up a few times. This chain uses TRBV7-6 with TRBJ2-3; D possibly corresponds to TRBD1 (6 bases). Germline V gene lookup returns CDR1 SGHVS and CDR2 FNYEAQ. The CDR3 contains 16 residues. The V end was cut by 0 bases, the J end by 3 bases, with 13 bases between. CDR3 DNA: TGTGCCAGCAGCTTAGCCCAGGGGAGAGTAACAGATACGCAGTATTTT. This encodes CASSLAQGRVTDTQYF. The whole variable domain, filled in from reference TRBV7-6 and TRBJ2-3, reads GAGVSQSPRYKVTKRGQDVALRCDPISGHVSLYWYRQALGQGPEFLTYFNYEAQQDKSGLPNDRFSAERPEGSISTLTIQRTEQRDSAMYRCASSLAQGRVTDTQYFGPGTRLTVL.

This clonotype was recorded many times. J is TRBJ2-3 and V is TRBV7-2; TRBD2 is a possible D gene (6 bases). V shed 5 bases and J shed 2 bases, with 17 bases lying between them. Germline V gene data show CDR1 as SGHTA and CDR2 as FQGNSA. The CDR3 contains 16 residues. The CDR3 loop is CASSQGAGFFTDTQYF. For the CDR3, the DNA is TGTGCCAGCAGCCAAGGGGCGGGGTTTTTCACAGATACGCAGTATTTT.

This clonotype has only a few counts. CDR3 DNA: TGTGCCAGCAGCTTAGGGGAGCGGCGGGCCGGAGATACGCAGTATTTT. It yields the protein CASSLGERRAGDTQYF. The chain joins TRBV7-2 to TRBJ2-3; D perhaps matches TRBD2 (5 bases). The germline V gene encodes CDR1 SGHTA and CDR2 FQGNSA. The CDR3 has 16 amino acids. With 1 base removed from V and 5 bases from J, the gap between germline ends came to 16 bases.

The V call is TRBV29-1, the J call TRBJ2-5, with D possibly being TRBD1 or TRBD2 (5 bases each). Germline V gene lookup returns CDR1 SQVTM and CDR2 ANQGSEA. CDR3 size: 14 residues. The germline V and J ends were trimmed by 2 bases and 1 base, with 11 bases remaining between them. CDR3 sequence reads: CSVERDGAQETQYF. CDR3 sequence (DNA): TGCAGCGTTGAAAGGGACGGGGCCCAAGAGACCCAGTACTTC.

This clonotype was detected only a few times. The rearrangement uses TRBV5-1 and TRBJ2-2, with a tentative D call TRBD2 (5 bases). V was trimmed by 4 bases and J by 5 bases, leaving 18 bases between them. Germline assignment: CDR1 SGHRS and CDR2 YFSETQ. The CDR3 covers 16 residues. The CDR3 here is CASSPTLGLGTGELFF. CDR3 nucleotide sequence: TGCGCCAGCAGCCCTACCCTAGGACTTGGGACCGGGGAGCTGTTTTTT.

The rearrangement links TRBV11-2 to TRBJ1-2, with a tentative D call TRBD1 (5 bases). CDR1 is SGHAT, CDR2 FQNNGV, per germline. The V gene lost 5 bases and the J gene lost 4 bases, with 14 bases spanning the gap. The CDR3 extends over 14 amino acids. CDR3 loop: CASSPGTATYGYTF. The CDR3 nucleotides are TGTGCCAGCAGCCCAGGGACGGCTACCTATGGCTACACCTTC.

This clonotype is deemed medium-sized (0.01 to 0.1%). The chain is built from TRBV20-1 and TRBJ1-4, with TRBD1 matching over 7 bases. The CDR3 spans 15 residues. J gave up 3 bases and V 6 bases, and 10 bases lay outside the gene matches. Germline V gene lookup returns CDR1 DFQATT and CDR2 SNEGSKA (reference sequence). Here the CDR3 reads CSAHLSTGANEKLFF. In nucleotides, the CDR3 is TGCAGTGCACACCTTTCTACAGGGGCTAATGAAAAACTGTTTTTT.

This clonotype showed up just a few times. The J gene is TRBJ1-4, the V gene TRBV7-8; D uncertain. From germline, CDR1 is SGHVS and CDR2 FQNEAQ. Trimming cost V 1 base and J 1 base, with 7 bases left between them. The CDR3 is 15 amino acids. In nucleotides, the CDR3 is TGTGCCAGCAGCTTAGGTCATGAAACTAATGAAAAACTGTTTTTT. Translated, it gives CASSLGHETNEKLFF.

V is TRBV5-1 and J is TRBJ2-1, with 7 positions matching TRBD1. Losses at the gene ends were 5 bases for V and 4 bases for J; bases not matched to a gene: 9. The germline V gene has CDR1 SGHRS and CDR2 YFSETQ. The CDR3 loop spans 15 amino acids. CDR3 coding DNA: TGCGCCAGCAGGTCCACAGGGGATCGGTACAATGAGCAGTTCTTC. This codes for CASRSTGDRYNEQFF.

The chain has TRBV7-2 and TRBJ1-2; perhaps TRBD1 as D (6 bases). Germline loops: CDR1 SGHTA, CDR2 FQGNSA. Trimming stripped 7 bases from V and 8 bases from J, with 14 bases between. CDR3 length: 12 amino acids. CDR3 coding DNA: TGTGCCAGCATTCTCACAGGGTTAGGCTACACCTTC. It yields the protein CASILTGLGYTF. The variable domain in full, completed from reference TRBV7-2 and TRBJ1-2, reads GAGVSQSPSNKVTEKGKDVELRCDPISGHTALYWYRQSLGQGLEFLIYFQGNSAPDKSGLPSDRFSAERTGGSVSTLTIQRTQQEDSAVYLCASILTGLGYTFGSGTRLTVV.

This clonotype was found a few times. The chain is built from TRBV7-9 and TRBJ2-5; D unresolved. V was trimmed by 0 bases and J by 4 bases, leaving 3 bases between them. The CDR3 extends over 12 amino acids. Per germline, CDR1 SEHNR and CDR2 FQNEAQ (reference sequence). The CDR3 region is CASSLATETQYF. CDR3 in DNA: TGTGCCAGCAGCTTAGCGACAGAGACCCAGTACTTC.

This sequence joins TRBV7-9 and TRBJ2-3; D is ambiguous. The CDR3 totals 16 residues. Trimming stripped 1 base from V and 3 bases from J, with 14 bases between. Germline CDR1 is SEHNR and CDR2 is FQNEAQ (reference sequence). The DNA for the CDR3 is TGTGCCAGCAGCTTAGAACTACAGAGAAGGACAGATACGCAGTATTTT. Protein: CASSLELQRRTDTQYF.

The rearrangement uses TRBV14 and TRBJ2-5; D call uncertain. The V gene lost 2 bases and the J gene lost 3 bases, with 10 bases spanning the gap. The CDR3 covers 14 residues. Germline CDR1 SGHDN, CDR2 FVKESK. The CDR3 loop is CASSQRHYEETQYF. CDR3 coding DNA: TGTGCCAGCAGCCAACGGCATTACGAAGAGACCCAGTACTTC.

The V call is TRBV6-5, the J call TRBJ2-3, with 8 bases lining up with TRBD2. CDR3 size: 11 residues. CDR1 MNHEY and CDR2 SVGAGI come from the germline V gene. With 5 bases clipped from V and 11 bases from J, the junction kept 3 bases outside the gene matches. Here the CDR3 reads CASSREGRQYF. The CDR3, as DNA: TGTGCCAGCAGTCGGGAGGGTCGGCAGTATTTT.

The V gene is TRBV19, the J gene TRBJ2-7, with no clear D. Germline V lookup: CDR1 LNHDA, CDR2 SQIVND (reference sequence). Trimming removed 6 bases from V and 3 bases from J, with 15 bases in between. The CDR3 extends over 14 amino acids. The CDR3 DNA sequence: TGTGCCAGTAGCAATCGAGTTGGTGGCTACGAGCAGTACTTC. Amino acid sequence: CASSNRVGGYEQYF.

This clonotype was seen a handful of times. The chain combines TRBV20-1 with TRBJ2-7, with a possible D match to TRBD1 (6 bases). Germline CDR1 is DFQATT and CDR2 is SNEGSKA (reference sequence). V was shortened by 0 bases and J by 5 bases, with 14 bases between the two germline ends. CDR3 size: 14 residues. The CDR3 DNA follows: TGCAGTGCTAGAGATCAGGCAGGGGTAAACGAGCAGTACTTC. Amino acid sequence: CSARDQAGVNEQYF.

The genes are TRBV7-8 and TRBJ2-3; 7 bases fit TRBD2. CDR1 is SGHVS, CDR2 FQNEAQ, per germline. The CDR3 contains 17 residues. The V and J ends lost 3 bases and 0 bases, in that order; junction bases with no gene match: 9. CDR3 sequence reads: CASSFEVAGASTDTQYF. CDR3 in DNA: TGTGCCAGCAGCTTTGAAGTTGCGGGAGCTAGCACAGATACGCAGTATTTT.

This clonotype showed up just a few times. The rearrangement joins TRBV3-1 to TRBJ1-6, with D unclear. The CDR3 loop spans 14 amino acids. V lost 2 bases, J lost 8 bases, and 10 bases lay in between. Germline V gives CDR1 LGHDT, CDR2 YNNKEL (reference sequence). The CDR3, as DNA: TGTGCCAGCAGCCAAACTCGATCGCATTCACCCCTCCACTTT. This translates into CASSQTRSHSPLHF.

V usage is TRBV12-3 or TRBV12-4 and J usage is TRBJ1-4, with 7 nucleotides matching TRBD1. J gave up 7 bases and V 3 bases, and 8 bases lay outside the gene matches. The CDR3 contains 15 residues. The CDR3 region is CASSFNRGTAEKLFF. CDR3 coding DNA: TGTGCCAGCAGTTTTAATAGGGGGACAGCTGAAAAACTGTTTTTT.

J is TRBJ1-2 and V is TRBV20-1; no reliable D call. The CDR3 sequence is 14 residues long. Germline V CDR1 and CDR2: DFQATT, SNEGSKA (reference sequence). V was clipped by 0 bases and J by 4 bases, with 12 bases between them. The CDR3 bases are TGCAGTGCTAGAGATGGACGGATGGTCTATGGCTACACCTTC. Translation: CSARDGRMVYGYTF.

In this sample, this clonotype turned up many times. This sequence joins TRBV28 and TRBJ1-1; D uncertain. Germline V CDR1 and CDR2: MDHEN, SYDVKM. The CDR3 loop spans 17 amino acids. V was pared by 6 bases and J by 1 base, with 21 bases between. The CDR3 nucleotides are TGTGCCAGCAGGCCCTATGGGGAAAACTCTCGGAACACTGAAGCTTTCTTT. Amino acid sequence: CASRPYGENSRNTEAFF. Drawing the rest from reference TRBV28 and TRBJ1-1, the complete variable domain is DVKVTQSSRYLVKRTGEKVFLECVQDMDHENMFWYRQDPGLGLRLIYFSYDVKMKEKGDIPEGYSVSREKKERFSLILESASTNQTSMYLCASRPYGENSRNTEAFFGQGTRLTVV.

This clonotype came up once. This chain uses TRBV5-5 with TRBJ1-2; D is uncertain. The CDR3 contains 12 residues. The ends were cut back, 1 base at V and 7 bases at J, with 8 bases in the middle. In germline, CDR1 is SGHKS, CDR2 YYEKEE (reference sequence). In DNA, the CDR3 is TGTGCCAGCAGCTTGAATCTTCTTGGCTACACCTTC. Translated, it gives CASSLNLLGYTF.

This clonotype occurred many times. The chain recombines TRBV13 with TRBJ1-2; D might be TRBD1 (6 bases). Trimming pared 2 bases from V and 4 bases from J, leaving 26 bases between. In germline, CDR1 is PRHDT, CDR2 FYEKMQ (reference sequence). CDR3 length: 19 residues. CDR3 sequence reads: CASSLKQGITQSATYGYTF. CDR3 coding DNA: TGTGCCAGCAGCTTAAAACAGGGAATTACCCAGTCAGCTACCTATGGCTACACCTTC. Full variable domain (missing parts from reference TRBV13 and TRBJ1-2): AAGVIQSPRHLIKEKRETATLKCYPIPRHDTVYWYQQGPGQDPQFLISFYEKMQSDKGSIPDRFSAQQFSDYHSELNMSSLELGDSALYFCASSLKQGITQSATYGYTFGSGTRLTVV.

The chain recombines TRBV10-3 with TRBJ1-1; D is unclear. CDR1 is ENHRY and CDR2 is SYGVKD in the germline V gene. V was clipped by 5 bases and J by 2 bases, with 6 bases between them. The CDR3 extends over 12 amino acids. This CDR3 is CAISPPNTEAFF. Written as DNA, the CDR3 is TGTGCCATCAGTCCCCCCAACACTGAAGCTTTCTTT.

Only a few counts were recorded for this clonotype. The chain recombines TRBV6-6 with TRBJ1-2; TRBD1 agrees at 8 bases. The CDR3 contains 14 residues. Looked up from germline, CDR1 is MNHNY and CDR2 is SVGAGI (reference sequence). With V trimmed by 5 bases and J by 2 bases, 4 bases remained unmatched. The CDR3 nucleotides read TGTGCCAGCAGTGCGGGACAGGCAAACTATGGCTACACCTTC. Its translation: CASSAGQANYGYTF.

The V gene is TRBV29-1, the J gene TRBJ1-1; 8 bases map to TRBD1. V gave up 7 bases and J gave up 4 bases; unmatched junction bases: 11. The germline gives CDR1 SQVTM, CDR2 ANQGSEA. The CDR3 length is 14 residues. CDR3: CSAGPGQAVTEAFF. CDR3 nucleotide sequence: TGCAGCGCCGGCCCGGGACAGGCGGTCACTGAAGCTTTCTTT.

The chain recombines TRBV7-7 with TRBJ2-3, with D maybe TRBD1 (6 bases). The CDR3 loop spans 14 amino acids. Germline V gene lookup returns CDR1 SSHAT and CDR2 FNYEAQ (reference sequence). The V gene lost 5 bases and the J gene lost 6 bases, with 15 bases spanning the gap. DNA of the CDR3: TGTGCCAGCAGCCCAGGAACAGGGTATGATACGCAGTATTTT. Translation gives CASSPGTGYDTQYF.